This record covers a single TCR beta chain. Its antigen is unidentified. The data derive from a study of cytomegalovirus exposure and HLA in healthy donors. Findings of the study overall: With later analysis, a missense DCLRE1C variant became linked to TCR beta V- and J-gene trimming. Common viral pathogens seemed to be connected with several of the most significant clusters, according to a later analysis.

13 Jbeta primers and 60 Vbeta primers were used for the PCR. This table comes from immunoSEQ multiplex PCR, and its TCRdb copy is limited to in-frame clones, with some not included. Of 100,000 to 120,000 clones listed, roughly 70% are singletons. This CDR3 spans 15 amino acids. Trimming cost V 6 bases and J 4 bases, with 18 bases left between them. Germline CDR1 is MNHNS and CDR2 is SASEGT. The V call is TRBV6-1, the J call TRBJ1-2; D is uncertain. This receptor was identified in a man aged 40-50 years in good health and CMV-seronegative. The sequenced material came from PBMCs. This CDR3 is CASRREGRGGYGYTF. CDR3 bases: TGTGCCAGCAGACGTGAAGGAAGAGGTGGCTATGGCTACACCTTC.